These T cell receptor beta chains were read from a single sample in a study of cytotoxic CD8 clonotypes in ibrutinib-treated CLL. Sequencing was performed with immunoSEQ multiplex PCR; in TCRdb, only in-frame clones are kept and a portion is missing. The data contain about 84,000 clones, 70% to 90% of them singletons. This material consisted of PBMCs, taken before ibrutinib treatment. The receptors originated from a human donor with chronic lymphocytic leukemia. CDR3s include the opening cysteine and the closing phenylalanine or tryptophan. A D gene is named only where the DNA matches it firmly. Size is stated for part of the rows, as once, few or many counts, or as a class when the clone is expanded.

v_call	j_call	d_call	clone_size	cdr3_nt	cdr3_aa
TRBV4-2	TRBJ2-6	NA	NA	TGTGCCAGCAGCCAAGTCGCAGGGGAGTTATCTGGGGCCAACGTCCTGACTTTC	CASSQVAGELSGANVLTF
TRBV20-1	TRBJ2-1	NA	once	TGCAGTGCTAGAGCGAACAATGAGCAGTTCTTC	CSARANNEQFF
TRBV30	TRBJ2-1	NA	once	TGTGCCTGGAGTACGACTAGAAATTTTGACAATGAGCAGTTCTTC	CAWSTTRNFDNEQFF
TRBV7-9	TRBJ2-7	NA	NA	TGTGCCAGCAGCTTAGAAGGGGGGGAGCAGTACTTC	CASSLEGGEQYF
TRBV2	TRBJ1-1	NA	NA	TGTGCCAGCAGTGAGGGTGACAGTTACCAAAACACTGAAGCTTTCTTT	CASSEGDSYQNTEAFF
TRBV28	TRBJ1-3	NA	many	TGTGCCAGCAGGTATAGCTCTGGAAACACCATATATTTT	CASRYSSGNTIYF
TRBV7-8	TRBJ2-5	TRBD1	once	TGTGCCAGCAGCTTAAGGACAGGGGAGTACCAAGAGACCCAGTACTTC	CASSLRTGEYQETQYF
TRBV7-8	TRBJ1-1	TRBD1	NA	TGTGCCAGCAGCAAAGGGACAGGGGGGAACACTGAAGCTTTCTTT	CASSKGTGGNTEAFF
TRBV5-1	TRBJ1-1	TRBD1	large	TGCGCCAGCAGCCGGACAGGGAGCGACACTGAAGCTTTCTTT	CASSRTGSDTEAFF
TRBV28	TRBJ2-2	NA	NA	TGTGCCAGCAAGGGTTCGCTATCTTCCGGGGAGCTGTTTTTT	CASKGSLSSGELFF
TRBV2	TRBJ2-1	TRBD1	NA	TGTGCCAGCAGCCACCGAGAGGGGACAGCCTCCTACAATGAGCAGTTCTTC	CASSHREGTASYNEQFF
TRBV30	TRBJ2-7	TRBD1	once	TGTGCCTGGAGTGACAGGGGGACAGAGCAGTACTTC	CAWSDRGTEQYF
TRBV12-5	TRBJ2-7	TRBD1	NA	TGTGCTAGTGGTTTGGTACAGGGGGTGTACGAGCAGTACTTC	CASGLVQGVYEQYF
TRBV6-1	TRBJ1-3	NA	medium-sized	TGTGCCAGCAGTGAAACTGCCGGGGGCGGTGGAAACACCATATATTTT	CASSETAGGGGNTIYF
TRBV19	TRBJ1-1	NA	NA	TGTGCCACCTCCCACAGGGTTAACACTGAAGCTTTCTTT	CATSHRVNTEAFF
TRBV29-1	TRBJ1-5	TRBD1	few	TGCAGCGTCCGGACAGGGACCAATCAGCCCCAGCATTTT	CSVRTGTNQPQHF
TRBV5-1	TRBJ1-4	NA	NA	TGCGCCAGCAGACGCGTCCAGAGAACTAATGAAAAACTGTTTTTT	CASRRVQRTNEKLFF
TRBV5-1	TRBJ1-1	NA	NA	TGCGCCAGCAGTTCGCTTGGGTTCTCTGAAGCTTTCTTT	CASSSLGFSEAFF
TRBV5-8	TRBJ2-2	TRBD2	NA	TGTGCCAGCAGTCCCGCGTCACTAGCGGTTAACACCGGGGAGCTGTTTTTT	CASSPASLAVNTGELFF
TRBV4-1	TRBJ2-3	TRBD1	NA	TGCGCCAGCAGCTCGGACAGGGCTCTGACAGATACGCAGTATTTT	CASSSDRALTDTQYF
TRBV27	TRBJ2-5	TRBD1	NA	TGTGCCAGCAGTTGGACAGGGGGCAGGGAGACCCAGTACTTC	CASSWTGGRETQYF
TRBV18	TRBJ2-7	NA	once	TGTGCCAGCTCACCATCTAGCGCGCTCTCCTACGAGCAGTACTTC	CASSPSSALSYEQYF
TRBV19	TRBJ2-1	NA	NA	TGTGCCAGTAGCCTAAAGCCAAGCTCCTACAATGAGCAGTTCTTC	CASSLKPSSYNEQFF
TRBV5-1	TRBJ2-3	TRBD2	NA	TGCGCCAGCAGCACGTATGCCGGACTAGCGGGAAGCTTTTTGGCAGATACGCAGTATTTT	CASSTYAGLAGSFLADTQYF
TRBV11-2	TRBJ2-5	TRBD1	NA	TGTGCCAGCAGCTTAGCGGGACAGCAAGAGACCCAGTACTTC	CASSLAGQQETQYF
TRBV27	TRBJ1-5	NA	NA	TGTGCCAGCAGGTCGGACTTAATTAGCAATCAGCCCCAGCATTTT	CASRSDLISNQPQHF
TRBV7-3	TRBJ2-3	TRBD2	NA	TGTGCCAGCAGCTCGACTAGCGGGAGGGTCCCAGATACGCAGTATTTT	CASSSTSGRVPDTQYF
TRBV6-5	TRBJ2-2	TRBD1	NA	TGTGCCACTCGGACAGGATCGAACACCGGGGAGCTGTTTTTT	CATRTGSNTGELFF
TRBV7-3	TRBJ2-2	NA	NA	TGTGCCAGCAGCTTAACGTCGGGCACCGGGGAGCTGTTTTTT	CASSLTSGTGELFF
TRBV5-1	TRBJ2-5	TRBD1	NA	TGCGCCAGCAGCTTCTCGTCAGGGGGAGAGACCCAGTACTTC	CASSFSSGGETQYF
TRBV27	TRBJ2-7	NA	NA	TGTGCCAGCAGTTTATGGCAGGGGGGCTTCGAGCAGTACTTC	CASSLWQGGFEQYF
TRBV9	TRBJ1-5	NA	NA	TGTGCCAGCAGCGTAGGCGTCGGGCCCCAGCATTTT	CASSVGVGPQHF
TRBV7-8	TRBJ2-5	TRBD2	NA	TGTGCCAGCAGCGCCCCCGGGACTAGTTTTGTGAAGACCCAGTACTTC	CASSAPGTSFVKTQYF
TRBV4-1	TRBJ1-2	NA	NA	TGCGCCAGCAGCCAAGTAGGGACACAAAGCGGGGATGGCTACACCTTC	CASSQVGTQSGDGYTF
TRBV7-6	TRBJ1-3	NA	few	TGTGCCAGCAGCTTTGTGCAGTCACGGAGCTCTGGAAACACCATATATTTT	CASSFVQSRSSGNTIYF
TRBV27	TRBJ1-5	NA	NA	TGTGCCAGCAGTCCCTCAATTTATAGCAATCAGCCCCAGCATTTT	CASSPSIYSNQPQHF
TRBV5-1	TRBJ1-3	NA	NA	TGCGCCAGCAGCTTGGTCGGAAACACCATATATTTT	CASSLVGNTIYF
TRBV25-1	TRBJ2-1	TRBD2	NA	TGTGCCAGCAGTGAATGGGAGGGAGGTACCTCCTACAATGAGCAGTTCTTC	CASSEWEGGTSYNEQFF
TRBV18	TRBJ1-2	NA	NA	TGTGCCAGCTCACCGACCGTCGCCAGGAACACTAACTATGGCTACACCTTC	CASSPTVARNTNYGYTF
TRBV6-5	TRBJ1-5	NA	NA	TGTGCCAGCACTGCGGGGGGCACACAGCCCCAGCATTTT	CASTAGGTQPQHF
TRBV7-9	TRBJ2-6	NA	NA	TGTGCCAGCAGCTTGGGGATAGGGGTTTCTGGGGCCAACGTCCTGACTTTC	CASSLGIGVSGANVLTF
TRBV6-1	TRBJ1-2	NA	NA	TGTGCCAGCAGTCGCATCGGCTACACCTTC	CASSRIGYTF
TRBV10-3	TRBJ1-1	TRBD1	NA	TGTGCCATCAGTGGGGACAGGGAGGGCACTGAAGCTTTCTTT	CAISGDREGTEAFF
TRBV5-4	TRBJ1-3	TRBD1	NA	TGTGCCAGCAGCCTAGACAGGGGGCGGACTGGAAACACCATATATTTT	CASSLDRGRTGNTIYF
TRBV7-6	TRBJ2-1	TRBD2	once	TGTGCCAGCACTCTCACTAGCGGGAGGGTCCACAATGAGCAGTTCTTC	CASTLTSGRVHNEQFF
TRBV5-4	TRBJ2-7	NA	NA	TGTGCCAGCAGCTTGCGGCTAGCCGCCTCCTCCGAGCAGTACTTC	CASSLRLAASSEQYF
TRBV6-5	TRBJ1-2	NA	NA	TGTGCCAGCAGTTACGCAGGACCCGCCGGGGTTGCTGGCTACACCTTC	CASSYAGPAGVAGYTF
TRBV5-1	TRBJ1-2	NA	NA	TGCGCCAGCAGCCCCGGAGGCTATGGCTACACCTTC	CASSPGGYGYTF
TRBV19	TRBJ1-1	NA	NA	TGTGCCAGTAGTATGAGATCCGTCACTGAAGCTTTCTTT	CASSMRSVTEAFF
TRBV6-1	TRBJ1-5	NA	NA	TGTGCCACGTCGATTGGTCAGCCCCAGCATTTT	CATSIGQPQHF
TRBV5-1	TRBJ1-5	NA	NA	TGCGCCAGCAGCTTGGTGGGCAATCAGCCCCAGCATTTT	CASSLVGNQPQHF
TRBV7-2	TRBJ1-5	NA	few	TGTGCCAGCAGCTTAGGTCGGGGGCCCCAGCATTTT	CASSLGRGPQHF
TRBV19	TRBJ2-1	TRBD2	NA	TGTGCCAGTAGCACAACTAGCGGGAGGGGGGATGAGCAGTTCTTC	CASSTTSGRGDEQFF
TRBV9	TRBJ2-7	NA	NA	TGTGCCAGCAGCGAGAGGGGACAAGGCGTACGGGACGAGCAGTACTTC	CASSERGQGVRDEQYF
TRBV27	TRBJ2-7	NA	NA	TGTGCCAGCAGTTTATCGACCGGTCGGGACTCGGCCTACGAGCAGTACTTC	CASSLSTGRDSAYEQYF
TRBV6-1	TRBJ2-2	TRBD1	many	TGTGCCAGCGTGCAGGGGGCTGACACCGGGGAGCTGTTTTTT	CASVQGADTGELFF
TRBV6-5	TRBJ1-1	TRBD1	NA	TGTGCCAGCAGGGAAACAGGGGCCACTGAAGCTTTCTTT	CASRETGATEAFF
TRBV27	TRBJ1-2	TRBD1	NA	TGTGCCAGCAGTTTCACAGGGGGAGGCTACACCTTC	CASSFTGGGYTF
TRBV19	TRBJ2-7	NA	once	TGTGCCAGTAGTATCGGGGAACTCTCCTACGAGCAGTACTTC	CASSIGELSYEQYF